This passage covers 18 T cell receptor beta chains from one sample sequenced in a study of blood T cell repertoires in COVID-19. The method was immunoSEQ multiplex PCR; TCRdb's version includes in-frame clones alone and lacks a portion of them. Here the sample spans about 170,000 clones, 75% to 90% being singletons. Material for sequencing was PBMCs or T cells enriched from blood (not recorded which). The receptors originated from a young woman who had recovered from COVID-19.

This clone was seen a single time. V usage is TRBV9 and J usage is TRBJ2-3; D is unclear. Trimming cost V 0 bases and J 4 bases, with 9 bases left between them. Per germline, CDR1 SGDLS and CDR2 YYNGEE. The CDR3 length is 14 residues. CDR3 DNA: TGTGCCAGCAGCGTAGAGCCTAATGCAGATACGCAGTATTTT. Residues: CASSVEPNADTQYF.

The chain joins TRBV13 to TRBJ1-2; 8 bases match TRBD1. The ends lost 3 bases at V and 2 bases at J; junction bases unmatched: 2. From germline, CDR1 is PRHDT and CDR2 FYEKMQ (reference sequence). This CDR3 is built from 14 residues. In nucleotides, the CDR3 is TGTGCCAGCAGCTTCCAGGGGGCCAACTATGGCTACACCTTC. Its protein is CASSFQGANYGYTF.

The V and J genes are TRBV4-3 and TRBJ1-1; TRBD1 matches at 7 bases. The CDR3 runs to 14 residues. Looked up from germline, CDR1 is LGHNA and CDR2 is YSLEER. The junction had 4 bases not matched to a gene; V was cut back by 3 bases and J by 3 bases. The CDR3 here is CASSQAGTDTEAFF. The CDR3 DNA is TGCGCCAGCAGCCAGGCCGGGACAGACACTGAAGCTTTCTTT.

The CDR3 protein is CASTGTGGSPLHF. As DNA, the CDR3 is TGTGCCAGCACTGGGACAGGGGGGTCACCCCTCCACTTT. The chain couples TRBV12-3 or TRBV12-4 to TRBJ1-6; 11 bases are shared with TRBD1. The CDR3 has 13 residues. The J segment lost 10 bases and the V segment lost 7 bases, leaving 3 bases of the junction unmatched.

The CDR3 protein is CASSETDRGGSPLHF. In DNA, the CDR3 is TGTGCCAGCAGTGAAACGGACAGGGGAGGTTCACCCCTCCACTTT. The chain recombines TRBV2 with TRBJ1-6; TRBD1 aligns across 9 bases. Germline lookup yields CDR1 SNHLY and CDR2 FYNNEI. The J segment lost 9 bases and the V segment lost 2 bases, leaving 5 bases of the junction unmatched. This CDR3 has 15 residues.

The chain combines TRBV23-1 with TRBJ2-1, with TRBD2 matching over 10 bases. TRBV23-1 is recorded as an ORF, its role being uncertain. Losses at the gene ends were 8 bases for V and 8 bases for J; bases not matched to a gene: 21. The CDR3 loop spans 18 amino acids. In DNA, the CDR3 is TGCGCCAGCCCCAGACTAGCGGGCCTAGGGGGGCCCTGGTATGAGCAGTTCTTC. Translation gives CASPRLAGLGGPWYEQFF.

The CDR3 DNA sequence: TGTGCCAGCAGTCGAGTGGGACTAGCGGGAGACCAAGAGACCCAGTACTTC. This encodes CASSRVGLAGDQETQYF. This chain uses TRBV27 with TRBJ2-5, with 14 nucleotides matching TRBD2. CDR3 length: 17 amino acids. Trimming removed 5 bases from V and 0 bases from J; junction bases left unmatched: 5. The germline V gene encodes CDR1 MNHEY and CDR2 SMNVEV (reference sequence).

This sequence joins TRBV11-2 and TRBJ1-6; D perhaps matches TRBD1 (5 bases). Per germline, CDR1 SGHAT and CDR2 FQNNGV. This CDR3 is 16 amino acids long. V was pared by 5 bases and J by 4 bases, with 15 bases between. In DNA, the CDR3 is TGTGCCAGCAGCCCAACATCGGGGGTATATAATTCACCCCTCCACTTT. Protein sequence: CASSPTSGVYNSPLHF.

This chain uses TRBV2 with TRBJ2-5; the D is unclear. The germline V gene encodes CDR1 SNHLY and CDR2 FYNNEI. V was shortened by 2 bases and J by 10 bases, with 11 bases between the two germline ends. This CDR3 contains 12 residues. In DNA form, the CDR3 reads TGTGCCAGCAGTGAAAGCCGCTCTGGCCAGTACTTC. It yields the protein CASSESRSGQYF.

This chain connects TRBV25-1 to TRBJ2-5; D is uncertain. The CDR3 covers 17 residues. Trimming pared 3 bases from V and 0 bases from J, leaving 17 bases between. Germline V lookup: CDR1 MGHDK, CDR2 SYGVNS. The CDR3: CASSDSLRQTYQETQYF. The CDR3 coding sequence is TGTGCCAGCAGTGACAGCCTCAGGCAGACCTACCAAGAGACCCAGTACTTC.

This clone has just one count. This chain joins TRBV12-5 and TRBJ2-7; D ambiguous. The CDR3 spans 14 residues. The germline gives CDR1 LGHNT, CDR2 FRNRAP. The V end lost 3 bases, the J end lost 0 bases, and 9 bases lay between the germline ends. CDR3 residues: CASGLLLSSYEQYF. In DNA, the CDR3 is TGTGCTAGTGGTTTACTCCTGAGCTCCTACGAGCAGTACTTC. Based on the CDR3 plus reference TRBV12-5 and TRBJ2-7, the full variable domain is DARVTQTPRHKVTEMGQEVTMRCQPILGHNTVFWYRQTMMQGLELLAYFRNRAPLDDSGMPKDRFSAEMPDATLATLKIQPSEPRDSAVYFCASGLLLSSYEQYFGPGTRLTVT.

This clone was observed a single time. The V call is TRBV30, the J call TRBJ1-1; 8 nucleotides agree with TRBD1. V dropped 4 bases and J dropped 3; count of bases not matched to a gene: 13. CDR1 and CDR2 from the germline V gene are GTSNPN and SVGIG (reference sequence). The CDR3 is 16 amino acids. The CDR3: CAWTGQGARGDTEAFF. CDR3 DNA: TGTGCCTGGACGGGGCAGGGGGCGAGAGGGGACACTGAAGCTTTCTTT.

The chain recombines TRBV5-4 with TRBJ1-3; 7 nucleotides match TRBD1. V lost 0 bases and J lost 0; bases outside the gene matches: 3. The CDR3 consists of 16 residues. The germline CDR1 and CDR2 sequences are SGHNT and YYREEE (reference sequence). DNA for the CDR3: TGTGCCAGCAGCTTGGGGACAGGCAACTCTGGAAACACCATATATTTT. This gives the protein CASSLGTGNSGNTIYF.

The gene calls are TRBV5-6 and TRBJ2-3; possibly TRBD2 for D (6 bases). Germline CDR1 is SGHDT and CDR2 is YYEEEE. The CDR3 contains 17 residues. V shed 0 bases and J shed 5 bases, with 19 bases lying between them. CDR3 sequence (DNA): TGTGCCAGCAGCTTGGGTGAGACTAGGAGGTTAGGAGATACGCAGTATTTT. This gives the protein CASSLGETRRLGDTQYF.

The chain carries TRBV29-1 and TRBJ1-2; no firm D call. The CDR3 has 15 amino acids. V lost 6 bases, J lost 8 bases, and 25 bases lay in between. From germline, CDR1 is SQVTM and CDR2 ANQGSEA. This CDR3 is CSVPGEGSGFLGYTF. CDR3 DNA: TGCAGCGTCCCCGGGGAGGGTTCCGGCTTTCTAGGCTACACCTTC. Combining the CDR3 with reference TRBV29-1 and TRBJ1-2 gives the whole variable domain SAVISQKPSRDICQRGTSLTIQCQVDSQVTMMFWYRQQPGQSLTLIATANQGSEATYESGFVIDKFPISRPNLTFSTLTVSNMSPEDSSIYLCSVPGEGSGFLGYTFGSGTRLTVV.

DNA for the CDR3: TGCAGTGCTAGGATAGCGGATACGCAGTATTTT. Translated, it gives CSARIADTQYF. The chain recombines TRBV20-1 with TRBJ2-3; D might be TRBD2 (5 bases). Germline lookup yields CDR1 DFQATT and CDR2 SNEGSKA (reference sequence). The CDR3 is 11 residues long. Deletions cut 3 bases from V and 6 bases from J, with 7 bases between.

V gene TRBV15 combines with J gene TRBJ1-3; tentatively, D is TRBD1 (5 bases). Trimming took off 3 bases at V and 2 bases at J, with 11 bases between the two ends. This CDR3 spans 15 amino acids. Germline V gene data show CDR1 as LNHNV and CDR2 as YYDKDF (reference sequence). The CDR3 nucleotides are TGTGCCACCAGCAGGGGGGGGACGACTGGAAACACCATATATTTT. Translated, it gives CATSRGGTTGNTIYF. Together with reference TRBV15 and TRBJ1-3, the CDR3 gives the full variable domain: DAMVIQNPRYQVTQFGKPVTLSCSQTLNHNVMYWYQQKSSQAPKLLFHYYDKDFNNEADTPDNFQSRRPNTSFCFLDIRSPGLGDTAMYLCATSRGGTTGNTIYFGEGSWLTVV.

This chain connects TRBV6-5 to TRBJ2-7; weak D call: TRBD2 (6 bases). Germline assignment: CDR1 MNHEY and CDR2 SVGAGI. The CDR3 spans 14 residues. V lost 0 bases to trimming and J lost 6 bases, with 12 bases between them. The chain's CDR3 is CASSYSIPGGEQYF. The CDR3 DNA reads TGTGCCAGCAGTTACTCTATCCCCGGGGGCGAGCAGTACTTC.